One and the same sample provided the 17 T cell receptor beta chains below, sequenced in a study of shared clonotypes between healthy human individuals. Profiling relied on immunoSEQ multiplex PCR, and the TCRdb table lists in-frame clones only, not all of them. The profile shows roughly 2 million clones, almost 96% of them singletons. Sequencing was performed on naive CD4+ T cells sorted from blood. Stated subset: CD45RA+ positively selected. The origin of the receptors is a man younger than 35 in good health.

This clone was recorded only once. This chain joins TRBV28 and TRBJ2-1, with D possibly matching TRBD2 (5 bases). The CDR3 totals 14 residues. The V and J ends lost 2 bases and 4 bases respectively, with 9 bases between them. Looked up from germline, CDR1 is MDHEN and CDR2 is SYDVKM. As DNA, the CDR3 is TGTGCCAGCAGTTTAGAGGGCCCTTACAATGAGCAGTTCTTC. Its protein product is CASSLEGPYNEQFF. Full variable domain (outside the CDR3, taken from reference TRBV28 and TRBJ2-1): DVKVTQSSRYLVKRTGEKVFLECVQDMDHENMFWYRQDPGLGLRLIYFSYDVKMKEKGDIPEGYSVSREKKERFSLILESASTNQTSMYLCASSLEGPYNEQFFGPGTRLTVL.

This chain joins TRBV10-2 and TRBJ2-7, with D possibly called TRBD1 or TRBD2 (5 bases each). Germline loops: CDR1 WSHSY, CDR2 SAAADI. The CDR3 totals 15 residues. V was shortened by 0 bases and J by 2 bases, with 11 bases between the two germline ends. The CDR3, as DNA: TGCGCCAGCAGTGAGTCCCGGGGCCCGCCCTACGAGCAGTACTTC. Amino acids: CASSESRGPPYEQYF.

CDR3 sequence reads: CAISGGTVRKGYTF. The CDR3 coding sequence is TGTGCCATCAGTGGTGGGACAGTTCGAAAGGGCTACACCTTC. J is TRBJ1-2 and V is TRBV10-3; 7 nucleotides match TRBD1. From germline, CDR1 is ENHRY and CDR2 SYGVKD. V was pared by 4 bases and J by 8 bases, with 10 bases of the junction left unmatched. CDR3 length: 14 residues.

The chain combines TRBV7-3 with TRBJ2-7; D uncertain. Germline V CDR1 and CDR2: SGHTA, FQGTGA. Between the trimmed V and J ends, which lost 0 bases and 2 bases, there was a span of 8 bases. CDR3 length: 14 residues. CDR3 coding DNA: TGTGCCAGCAGCTTAACAGGAGATCCCTACGAGCAGTACTTC. Amino acid sequence: CASSLTGDPYEQYF.

The chain carries TRBV9 and TRBJ1-5, with D perhaps matching TRBD1 (6 bases). This CDR3 is built from 18 residues. V was cut by 3 bases and J by 1 base, with 20 bases left in between. Germline V gives CDR1 SGDLS, CDR2 YYNGEE. The CDR3 protein is CASSARRKDSVSNQPQHF. The CDR3 DNA reads as TGTGCCAGCAGCGCCCGCAGGAAGGACAGCGTGAGCAATCAGCCCCAGCATTTT. The full variable domain, completed using reference TRBV9 and TRBJ1-5, is DSGVTQTPKHLITATGQRVTLRCSPRSGDLSVYWYQQSLDQGLQFLIQYYNGEERAKGNILERFSAQQFPDLHSELNLSSLELGDSALYFCASSARRKDSVSNQPQHFGDGTRLSIL.

The chain couples TRBV11-2 to TRBJ1-3; D is uncertain. With 4 bases removed from V and 1 base from J, the gap between germline ends came to 17 bases. This CDR3 is built from 17 residues. Germline V gene sequence: CDR1 SGHAT, CDR2 FQNNGV. In nucleotides, the CDR3 is TGTGCCAGCAGCTCAATAACTTCACAGAGGTCTGGAAACACCATATATTTT. As protein: CASSSITSQRSGNTIYF.

The CDR3 here is CASSPSGTGVSYEQYF. The CDR3 DNA sequence: TGTGCCAGCAGCCCCAGTGGCACAGGGGTTTCCTACGAGCAGTACTTC. The rearrangement links TRBV9 to TRBJ2-7; TRBD1 matches 7 bases. Germline loops: CDR1 SGDLS, CDR2 YYNGEE. CDR3 length: 16 amino acids. With 4 bases clipped from V and 1 base from J, the junction kept 11 bases outside the gene matches.

J is TRBJ2-5 and V is TRBV5-6; perhaps TRBD1 as D (6 bases). There are 14 residues in the CDR3. Between the trimmed V and J ends, which lost 5 bases and 1 base, there was a span of 12 bases. Germline V gene data show CDR1 as SGHDT and CDR2 as YYEEEE. The CDR3 DNA sequence: TGTGCCAGCAGATTGACAGGCCTCCAAGAGACCCAGTACTTC. Its translation is CASRLTGLQETQYF.

The chain uses TRBV29-1 and TRBJ1-5; D not certain. This CDR3 has 12 amino acids. Germline V gene lookup returns CDR1 SQVTM and CDR2 ANQGSEA. V was clipped by 4 bases and J by 4 bases, with 8 bases between them. CDR3 amino acids: CSVASGNQPQHF. The CDR3 coding sequence is TGCAGCGTTGCAAGCGGTAATCAGCCCCAGCATTTT.

This chain links TRBV5-8 with TRBJ2-7; TRBD2 agrees at 14 bases. After removal of 4 bases from V and 0 bases from J, the junction contained 6 bases not matched to a gene. Germline V gives CDR1 SGHTS, CDR2 YDEGEE. This CDR3 comprises 17 residues. CDR3 sequence (DNA): TGTGCCAGCAGCCTCGGACTAGCGGGGGGCCACTCCTACGAGCAGTACTTC. Its protein is CASSLGLAGGHSYEQYF.

Comments on this clone: Other DNA sequences of this sample code for an identical CDR3. The CDR3 region is CASSPGTEETQYF. The CDR3 DNA sequence: TGTGCCAGCTCACCCGGGACAGAAGAGACCCAGTACTTC. The genes are TRBV18 and TRBJ2-5, with 7 nucleotides matching TRBD1. Looked up from germline, CDR1 is KGHSH and CDR2 is LQKENI. The CDR3 length is 13 residues. Trimming cost V 3 bases and J 3 bases; bases outside gene matches: 1.

This chain connects TRBV6-1 to TRBJ1-1; TRBD1 is a possible D gene (5 bases). Germline CDR1 MNHNS, CDR2 SASEGT. With 3 bases removed from V and 5 bases from J, the gap between germline ends came to 13 bases. This CDR3 has 14 amino acids. CDR3 amino acids: CASSDILRGTEAFF. CDR3 nucleotides: TGTGCCAGCAGTGATATTTTGAGGGGAACTGAAGCTTTCTTT.

The chain joins TRBV30 to TRBJ2-7, with 7 bases aligning to TRBD1. Germline loops: CDR1 GTSNPN, CDR2 SVGIG (reference sequence). The CDR3 spans 13 residues. V lost 5 bases and J lost 2; bases outside the gene matches: 6. CDR3 sequence (DNA): TGTGCCTGGGGACTCGGGACAGCCTACGAGCAGTACTTC. Translated: CAWGLGTAYEQYF.

The chain is built from TRBV2 and TRBJ1-2, with 7 bases fitting TRBD1. Germline V gene sequence: CDR1 SNHLY, CDR2 FYNNEI. The CDR3 loop spans 13 amino acids. Trimming cost V 6 bases and J 5 bases; bases outside gene matches: 6. This chain's CDR3 is CASSSGQTYGYTF. CDR3 DNA: TGTGCCAGCAGCTCGGGACAGACTTATGGCTACACCTTC.

As to this clone: At the DNA level, this CDR3 is encoded by other sequences in the same sample as well. The rearrangement uses TRBV5-1 and TRBJ2-7, with 11 bases matching TRBD1. This CDR3 has 15 residues. Looked up from germline, CDR1 is SGHRS and CDR2 is YFSETQ. The ends lost 4 bases at V and 0 bases at J; junction bases unmatched: 3. This CDR3 is CASSRGTGGSYEQYF. CDR3 nucleotide sequence: TGCGCCAGCAGCAGAGGGACAGGGGGCTCCTACGAGCAGTACTTC.

This clone was seen a few times. The rearrangement links TRBV30 to TRBJ1-6; D may be TRBD1 (5 bases). Germline assignment: CDR1 GTSNPN and CDR2 SVGIG (reference sequence). Trimming stripped 4 bases from V and 9 bases from J, with 13 bases between. This CDR3 spans 13 amino acids. The CDR3 is CAWTVGGGSPLHF. CDR3 sequence (DNA): TGTGCCTGGACTGTCGGGGGGGGTTCACCCCTCCACTTT.

V and J are TRBV7-2 and TRBJ1-1, with D uncertain. V was clipped by 2 bases and J by 1 base, with 11 bases between them. Germline-derived CDR1 and CDR2 are SGHTA and FQGNSA. The CDR3 consists of 15 residues. CDR3 DNA: TGTGCCAGCAGCTTACTTAGTCAGGCGAACACTGAAGCTTTCTTT. The encoded protein is CASSLLSQANTEAFF.